This TCR beta chain comes out of a study of shared clonotypes between healthy human individuals (TCRdb year 2020). Regarding the complete study: The cohort comprised two women and three men aged 18 to 49 years. For each donor, CD4 naive and CD4 memory were each run on three plates, CD8 naive on two plates, and CD8 memory on one plate. Blood TCR repertoires of five healthy adults were deeply sequenced to estimate repertoire size and the extent of clonotype sharing between individuals. To increase sequencing depth and limit assay-specific biases, different laboratories used diverse techniques to prepare libraries and sequence TCR repertoires. Each donor's leukapheresis produced roughly between roughly 0.85 and 9.5 billion PBMCs. Overall study outcomes, separate from this receptor: Because the study included a small number of donors, the genetic and exposure-history diversity represented was limited. Pairwise subsampling led to the expectation that sequencing depth would affect the degree of clonotype sharing among donors. Compared with non-shared clonotypes, clonotypes shared by all four sorted-subset donors had higher generation probabilities. When several donors were compared, the shared fraction of clonotypes was 5% to 6.5% for naive CD4, over 3% for naive CD8, more than 2% for memory CD4, and 0.35% to 0.4% for memory CD8. Larger estimated clonotype richness was generally found for naive subsets than for memory subsets. Even with the large sequencing depth, rarefaction of the sorted-subset datasets indicated that sequencing was incomplete. Sampling was restricted to blood, and TCR repertoires in tissues likely differ from the TCR repertoires found in blood.

Using the deep immunoSEQ assay, TCR CDR3 regions were amplified from genomic DNA by multiplex PCR. Extracted genomic DNA from each cell subset was spread evenly across all wells of several immunoSEQ 96-well plates, with each plate serving as a replicate. For sorted subsets, approximately 200 ng of genomic DNA, equivalent to some 30,000 T cell genomes, went into each replicate PCR. The purified libraries were quantified using a Qubit 3.0 fluorometer, sized with a Bioanalyzer 2100, and then quantified again using the KAPA Library Quantification kit. Every immunoSEQ 96-well plate was sequenced on a separate single-read 150-cycle Illumina NextSeq 550 flow cell. The study's processing was this. Because only junctional sequences without quality scores were contained in the immunoSEQ output, filtering matching that applied to full-length reads could not be performed. Sequences were annotated with PyIR, a Python wrapper for IgBLAST v1.9, and V/J genes and CDR3 were assigned using IMGT germline references. Reads were removed for weak V/J assignments (E-value above 1e-6), missing CDR3, stop codons, out-of-frame junctions, or ambiguous translated residues. V3J clonotypes were defined as sequences sharing an identical inferred V gene, J gene, and CDR3 amino acid sequence. The percentage overlap between two repertoires was calculated by dividing the number of shared unique clonotypes by the size of the smaller repertoire. Richness of each repertoire was evaluated using RTK rarefaction, the Chao1 estimator, and Recon v2.1 estimates of unobserved clonotypes. Generation probabilities were computed with OLGA for all TCRbeta clonotypes obtained by the gDNA method from several donors. TCRdb provides this immuneACCESS table in a form limited to in-frame rearrangements. Some clones are lacking; in checked studies, under half of them reflect an unresolved V gene, and why the rest are absent is not known. V, J and clone size derive from that table, while D and trimming were established from the DNA sequence. Within this sample are over a million clones, with about 98.5% of them counted one time only. The ten largest account for 0.36% of the sample.

In regard to this clone: The target of this receptor is not known. No base qualities exist here, and no much larger clone lies one base off it.

Donors were healthy HIV-negative adults with no recently reported acute infections or vaccinations. Every donor was a Caucasian adult residing in Nashville, Tennessee, USA. CD4+ T cells were enriched by magnetic negative selection, after which naive cells were positively selected on CD45RA and the negative fraction was taken as the memory subset. Blood was collected by leukapheresis, and PBMCs were isolated by Ficoll-Histopaque density gradient centrifugation and then cryopreserved in liquid nitrogen vapor phase. Purity and quantity of every magnetically sorted T cell population were checked by analytical flow cytometry. Each sorted fraction had its genomic DNA isolated and then quantified by UV absorbance on a Nanodrop 2000c. Sample: naive CD4+ T cells sorted from blood. The cell subset or site label for this specimen denotes: CD45RA+ positively selected. The TCR was taken from a man aged 25 to 40 in good health.

The CDR3 protein: CASEESNQPQHF. The nucleotide sequence reads TGTGCCAGCGAGGAGAGCAATCAGCCCCAGCATTTT. This sequence uses TRBV6-6 and TRBJ1-5; the D gene is not confidently resolved. The CDR3 measures 12 amino acids from cysteine to phenylalanine. The kept DNA is CDR3 alone, 36 bases in frame from the first base. V and J lose 8 bases and 1 base, and a span of 6 bases separates them. CDR1 and CDR2, looked up from the germline V gene (reference sequence), are MNHNY and SVGAGI.